Listed below are T cell receptor beta chains from one sample, sequenced in a study of response to subunit inactivated influenza vaccine. TCRdb processed the RT-PCR reads anew with MiXCR; each CDR3 protein has one entry. The top ten clones hold around 13% of a sample with fewer than 600,000 distinct CDR3 sequences, approximately 7.3% of them seen once. The material was PBMCs from blood, obtained roughly 24 months after vaccination. These receptors originate from a man between 45 and 75 years old who received an inactivated influenza vaccine. CDR3s include the opening cysteine and the closing phenylalanine or tryptophan. The D gene is left open where the match is weak. For some rows the clone size is stated as once, few or many, or as a class when expanded; others skip it.

size: many; D: TRBD1; J: TRBJ1-2; V: TRBV6-1; DNA: TGTGCCAGCAGACCACAGGGGTCGCATGGCTATGGCTACACCTTC; CDR3: CASRPQGSHGYGYTF
size: many; D: TRBD1; J: TRBJ1-2; V: TRBV6-2/TRBV6-3; DNA: TGTGCCAGCAGTCTTTTGACAGGGGGCTATGGCTACACCTTC; CDR3: CASSLLTGGYGYTF
size: -; D: -; J: TRBJ1-6; V: TRBV18; DNA: TGTGCCAGCTCACCCCCAGGGCAGGGTTCACCCCTCCACTTT; CDR3: CASSPPGQGSPLHF
size: -; D: -; J: TRBJ1-4; V: TRBV5-5; DNA: TGTGCCAGCAGCTTGCTTGGCGGAGCAACTAATGAAAAACTGTTTTTT; CDR3: CASSLLGGATNEKLFF
size: -; D: -; J: TRBJ1-1; V: TRBV29-1; DNA: TGCAGCGTCGTACCCAGACACCGGCAAATGAACACTGAAGCTTTCTTT; CDR3: CSVVPRHRQMNTEAFF
size: few; D: -; J: TRBJ2-1; V: TRBV6-6; DNA: TGTGCCAGCAGTTACTATGGTAGCAATGAGCAGTTCTTC; CDR3: CASSYYGSNEQFF
size: many; D: -; J: TRBJ1-1; V: TRBV7-3; DNA: TGTGCCAGCAGCGCGGGACAGAACACTGAAGCTTTCTTT; CDR3: CASSAGQNTEAFF
size: -; D: TRBD2; J: TRBJ2-6; V: TRBV5-1; DNA: TGCGCCAGCAGCGGCCAAGCGGGGGGCAGAGCTGGGGCCAACGTCCTGACTTTC; CDR3: CASSGQAGGRAGANVLTF
size: -; D: TRBD2; J: TRBJ2-5; V: TRBV5-1; DNA: TGCGCCAGCAGCTCCGTGGTAGCGGGAGAGACCCAGTACTTC; CDR3: CASSSVVAGETQYF
size: -; D: TRBD2; J: TRBJ2-1; V: TRBV29-1; DNA: TGCAGCGTTGTGCGTCTAGCGGGAAGCAATGAGCAGTTCTTC; CDR3: CSVVRLAGSNEQFF
size: -; D: TRBD2; J: TRBJ2-5; V: TRBV6-2/TRBV6-3; DNA: TGTGCCAGCAGTCAACATCTAGCGGGGGCTCAAGAGACCCAGTACTTC; CDR3: CASSQHLAGAQETQYF
size: few; D: TRBD2; J: TRBJ2-3; V: TRBV6-2/TRBV6-3; DNA: TGTGCCAGCAGTCTGAGAACCGGGACTAGCGGTTCCCGATCTAGCACAGATACGCAGTATTTT; CDR3: CASSLRTGTSGSRSSTDTQYF
size: -; D: TRBD2; J: TRBJ2-7; V: TRBV6-1; DNA: TGTGCCAGCAGTGCTATAGGGCTAGCGGGGTTCTCCTACGAGCAGTACTTC; CDR3: CASSAIGLAGFSYEQYF
size: few; D: -; J: TRBJ2-1; V: TRBV5-1; DNA: TGCGCCAGCAGCTTGCCCTCAGTAGACAATGAGCAGTTCTTC; CDR3: CASSLPSVDNEQFF
size: -; D: -; J: TRBJ1-1; V: TRBV5-6; DNA: TGTGCCAGCAGCCCGGGCCTTTGGGGCACTAAAGCTTTCTTT; CDR3: CASSPGLWGTKAFF
size: -; D: -; J: TRBJ2-5; V: TRBV7-2; DNA: TGTGCCAGCAGCTTAGCTATGAGCCCGGGGGGCCGTGACCAGTACTTC; CDR3: CASSLAMSPGGRDQYF
size: few; D: -; J: TRBJ2-4; V: TRBV20-1; DNA: TGCAGTATACAATCGGGGCAGACGGCCAAAAACATTCAGTACTTC; CDR3: CSIQSGQTAKNIQYF
size: few; D: -; J: TRBJ2-3; V: TRBV25-1; DNA: TGTGCCAGCAGTGAATGGGCATTGACAGATACGCAGTATTTT; CDR3: CASSEWALTDTQYF
size: few; D: -; J: TRBJ2-4; V: TRBV4-3; DNA: TGCGCCAGCAGCCAAGTTCACGGACCCAAAAACATTCAGTACTTC; CDR3: CASSQVHGPKNIQYF
size: -; D: -; J: TRBJ1-2; V: TRBV25-1; DNA: TGTGCCAGCAGTGAAAATCGGGGCAGGGGTTTCGGCTACACCTTC; CDR3: CASSENRGRGFGYTF
size: few; D: TRBD2; J: TRBJ2-1; V: TRBV12-3/TRBV12-4; DNA: TGTGCCAGCAGTTTTAGCGGGAGGGGCGATGAGCAGTTCTTC; CDR3: CASSFSGRGDEQFF
size: few; D: -; J: TRBJ2-2; V: TRBV3-1; DNA: TGTGCCAGCAGCCAGGACGTGACGGGATATTCGCTGTTTTTT; CDR3: CASSQDVTGYSLFF
size: few; D: TRBD1; J: TRBJ2-1; V: TRBV27; DNA: TGTGCCAGCAGTTTGCATGGACAGGGTACGAATGAGCAGTTCTTC; CDR3: CASSLHGQGTNEQFF
size: few; D: -; J: TRBJ1-2; V: TRBV4-1; DNA: TGCGCCAGCAGCCAGGCTCTTGTCTTTGCGCTTGACTATGGCTACACCTTC; CDR3: CASSQALVFALDYGYTF